Listed below are T cell receptor beta chains from one sample, sequenced in a study of blood T cell repertoires in COVID-19. Repertoires were generated with immunoSEQ multiplex PCR, while TCRdb's copy carries only in-frame clones and drops some. The table lists around 150,000 clones, around 92% of them singletons, with about 4.6% in the top ten. Sequencing was carried out using peripheral blood. The origin of the receptors is a man aged 25 to 40 with COVID-19, enrolled during active disease. The CDR3 runs from the conserved cysteine through the conserved F or W. The D gene is left open where the match is weak. The size entry is marked missing in some rows and otherwise reads once, few, many or a size class.

TRBJ2-7 - TRBV12-3/TRBV12-4 TRBD1 TGTGCCAGCAGTCCCGGCACGGACAGGGGGTACTTC CASSPGTDRGYF
TRBJ2-1 - TRBV27 - TGTGCCAGCAGTTCCCCCCCTCGGGGTAGTTACAATGAGCAGTTCTTC CASSSPPRGSYNEQFF
TRBJ1-2 - TRBV3-1/TRBV3-2 TRBD1 TGTGCCAGCAGCCACCCCGGACAGGGTGATGGCTACACCTTC CASSHPGQGDGYTF
TRBJ2-1 - TRBV18 TRBD1 TGTGCCAGCTCTCAAGGAACAGGGGGGATGTACAATGAGCAGTTCTTC CASSQGTGGMYNEQFF
TRBJ1-4 - TRBV2 - TGTGCCAGCAGTGAATTGGGGGCCCCAAATGAAAAACTGTTTTTT CASSELGAPNEKLFF
TRBJ1-2 - TRBV5-6 - TGTGCCAGCAGCTTCGGGTCCGGGATGTCTGGCTACACCTTC CASSFGSGMSGYTF
TRBJ2-1 once TRBV18 - TGTGCCAGCTCACCATTAAATAGTGATGAGCAGTTCTTC CASSPLNSDEQFF
TRBJ2-5 - TRBV2 - TGTGCCAGCACACCCCGGCAAGAGACCCAGTACTTC CASTPRQETQYF
TRBJ2-1 once TRBV27 - TGTGCCAGCAGTTTAAGGGGGAGCCCGTACAATGAGCAGTTCTTC CASSLRGSPYNEQFF
TRBJ1-5 - TRBV27 - TGTGCCAGCAGTTTAGGAGGACAGAACAATCAGCCCCAGCATTTT CASSLGGQNNQPQHF
TRBJ2-1 - TRBV19 - TGTGCCAGTAGTACCATATTAATGGCGGGCGAGCAGTTCTTC CASSTILMAGEQFF
TRBJ1-2 few TRBV6-1 - TGTGCCAGCAGTGAAGGTCCAGGGGCCTATGGCTACACCTTC CASSEGPGAYGYTF
TRBJ1-1 - TRBV19 TRBD1 TGTGCCAGTAGTCCTACGGGACAGGGTCCGACTGAAGCTTTCTTT CASSPTGQGPTEAFF
TRBJ2-7 - TRBV5-1 TRBD1 TGCGCCAGCAGCTTGGCCCCAGGGGGATACGAGCAGTACTTC CASSLAPGGYEQYF
TRBJ1-5 - TRBV11-2 TRBD1 TGTGCCAGCAGCCGACAGGGAAGGCAGCCCCAGCATTTT CASSRQGRQPQHF
TRBJ2-3 - TRBV7-2 - TGTGCCAGCAGCCCCGGGGATTCCACTAGCACAGATACGCAGTATTTT CASSPGDSTSTDTQYF
TRBJ1-2 - TRBV19 TRBD1 TGTGCCAGCCCGGGACAGACTAACTATGGCTACACCTTC CASPGQTNYGYTF
TRBJ2-1 once TRBV7-9 TRBD2 TGTGCCAGCAGGGGGATTCGGACTAGCGGGGAGTACAATGAGCAGTTCTTC CASRGIRTSGEYNEQFF
TRBJ2-3 - TRBV18 - TGTGCCAGCTCACCGCGGTTCTCTAGCACAGATACGCAGTATTTT CASSPRFSSTDTQYF
TRBJ2-1 once TRBV24-1 TRBD1 TGTGCCACCAGTGATTTGCGACAGGGGAATGAGCAGTTCTTC CATSDLRQGNEQFF
TRBJ2-7 - TRBV2 TRBD1 TGTGCCAGCAGTGACCGGGACAGGGGTCCCCACGAGCAGTACTTC CASSDRDRGPHEQYF
TRBJ2-7 - TRBV5-1 - TGCGCCAGCAGCCTGGCCATGGGGCAGGTTTACGAGCAGTACTTC CASSLAMGQVYEQYF
TRBJ1-2 - TRBV19 TRBD1 TGTGCCAGTAGTATGGGACAGGGGTCGATTACCTATGGCTACACCTTC CASSMGQGSITYGYTF
TRBJ1-1 - TRBV3-1/TRBV3-2 - TGTGCCAGCAGCCAAGGGAGGGGGAGGGGCAGCCCTGAAGCTTTCTTT CASSQGRGRGSPEAFF
TRBJ2-7 - TRBV29-1 - TGCAGCGTTCGAGTGTATAGTCGGTCCTACGAGCAGTACTTC CSVRVYSRSYEQYF
TRBJ1-1 once TRBV2 TRBD1 TGTGCCAGCAGTGGCGGACAGGGGGCCTTGGGTAACACTGAAGCTTTCTTT CASSGGQGALGNTEAFF
TRBJ2-3 - TRBV30 TRBD2 TGTGCCTGGAGATTCCGGACTAGTCGAGATACGCAGTATTTT CAWRFRTSRDTQYF
TRBJ2-3 - TRBV9 - TGTGCCAGCAGCGTAGCAAGCAGCACAGATACGCAGTATTTT CASSVASSTDTQYF
TRBJ1-2 once TRBV27 - TGTGCCAGCAGTTGGCGAGGGAATGGCTACACCTTC CASSWRGNGYTF
TRBJ2-5 - TRBV9 - TGTGCCAGCAGCGTAGGGGGAGAAGAGACCCAGTACTTC CASSVGGEETQYF
TRBJ2-7 - TRBV5-5 TRBD1 TGTGCCAGCAGCTTCGGACAGGGAACCGAGCAGTACTTC CASSFGQGTEQYF
TRBJ2-7 once TRBV7-8 TRBD2 TGTGCCAGCAGCTCGGGACTACCAGGGTTCGAGCAGTACTTC CASSSGLPGFEQYF
TRBJ1-4 - TRBV5-1 - TGCGCCAGCAGAGAAGGGGATAAGGGGAAACTGTTTTTT CASREGDKGKLFF